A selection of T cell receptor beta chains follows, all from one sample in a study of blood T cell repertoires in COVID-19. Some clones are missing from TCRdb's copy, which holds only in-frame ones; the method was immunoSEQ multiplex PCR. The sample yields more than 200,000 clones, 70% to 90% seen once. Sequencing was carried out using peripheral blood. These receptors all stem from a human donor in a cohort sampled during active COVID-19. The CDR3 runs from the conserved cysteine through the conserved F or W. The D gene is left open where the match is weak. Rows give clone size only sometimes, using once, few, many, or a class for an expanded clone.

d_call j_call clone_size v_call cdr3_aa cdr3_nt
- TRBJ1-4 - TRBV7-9 CASSRTSLQEKLFF TGTGCCAGCAGCCGGACTTCACTCCAGGAAAAACTGTTTTTT
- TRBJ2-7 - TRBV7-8 CASSPYVSYEQYF TGTGCCAGCAGCCCCTACGTCTCCTACGAGCAGTACTTC
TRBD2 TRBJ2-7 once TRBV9 CASSPGGLLYEQYF TGTGCCAGCAGCCCGGGGGGACTCCTCTACGAGCAGTACTTC
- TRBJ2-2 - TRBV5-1 CASSLMAGELFF TGCGCCAGCAGCTTGATGGCTGGGGAGCTGTTTTTT
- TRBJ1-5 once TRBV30 CAWSVGVTGLHF TGTGCCTGGAGTGTAGGGGTCACAGGGTTACATTTT
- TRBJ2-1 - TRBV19 CASSSPWAGADNEQFF TGTGCCAGTAGTTCCCCGTGGGCGGGCGCTGACAATGAGCAGTTCTTC
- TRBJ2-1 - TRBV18 CASSPQQGAATGSYNEQFF TGTGCCAGCTCACCACAACAGGGAGCAGCCACGGGCTCCTACAATGAGCAGTTCTTC
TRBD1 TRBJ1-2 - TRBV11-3 CASSPGTASYTF TGTGCCAGCAGCCCGGGGACAGCGTCCTACACCTTC
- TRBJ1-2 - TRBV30 CAWSLTRDGYTF TGTGCCTGGAGTTTGACGCGGGATGGCTACACCTTC
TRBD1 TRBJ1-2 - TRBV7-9 CASSWGQDYGYTF TGTGCCAGCAGCTGGGGACAGGACTATGGCTACACCTTC
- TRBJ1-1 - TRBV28 CASSQTGGYTEAFF TGTGCCAGCAGTCAAACGGGGGGGTATACTGAAGCTTTCTTT
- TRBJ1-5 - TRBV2 CASSGGGLGQPQHF TGTGCCAGCAGTGGCGGGGGCTTGGGACAGCCCCAGCATTTT
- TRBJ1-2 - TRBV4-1 CASSHGSNYGYTF TGCGCCAGCAGCCATGGCTCTAACTATGGCTACACCTTC
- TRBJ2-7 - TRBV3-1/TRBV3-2 CASSQVRVGEQYF TGTGCCAGCAGCCAAGTTCGGGTCGGCGAGCAGTACTTC
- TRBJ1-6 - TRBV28 CASSLYDSLIGRRSPLHF TGTGCCAGCAGTTTATATGATTCTTTGATCGGGAGACGTTCACCCCTCCACTTT
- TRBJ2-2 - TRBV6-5 CASREMSGELFF TGTGCCAGCAGAGAGATGTCCGGGGAGCTGTTTTTT
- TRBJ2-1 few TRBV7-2 CASNSGGNEQFF TGTGCCAGCAACTCAGGAGGCAATGAGCAGTTCTTC
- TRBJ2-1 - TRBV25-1 CASSEGGTVYNEQFF TGTGCCAGCAGTGAAGGCGGGACGGTCTACAATGAGCAGTTCTTC
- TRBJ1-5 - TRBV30 CAWAPGGSQPQHF TGTGCCTGGGCACCTGGGGGCAGTCAGCCCCAGCATTTT
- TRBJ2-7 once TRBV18 CASSPRRYEQYF TGTGCCAGCTCACCGCGTCGGTACGAGCAGTACTTC
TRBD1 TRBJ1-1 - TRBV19 CASSRDRANTEAFF TGTGCCAGTAGTCGAGACAGGGCGAACACTGAAGCTTTCTTT
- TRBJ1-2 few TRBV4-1 CASSQPLQTARNGYTF TGCGCCAGCAGCCAACCACTTCAAACTGCGAGGAATGGCTACACCTTC
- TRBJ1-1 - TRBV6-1 CASSETFFRTEAFF TGTGCCAGCAGTGAAACATTCTTCCGCACTGAAGCTTTCTTT
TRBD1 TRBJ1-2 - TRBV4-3 CASSQGPGQGVYGYTF TGCGCCAGCAGCCAGGGCCCGGGACAGGGAGTTTATGGCTACACCTTC
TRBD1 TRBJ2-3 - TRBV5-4 CASPGTGDSTDTQYF TGTGCCAGCCCAGGGACAGGGGATAGCACAGATACGCAGTATTTT
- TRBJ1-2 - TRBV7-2 CASSEDSLNYGYTF TGTGCCAGCAGCGAGGACAGCCTTAACTATGGCTACACCTTC
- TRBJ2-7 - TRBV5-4 CASSPGGTDTPYEQYF TGTGCCAGCAGCCCGGGCGGGACAGACACCCCCTACGAGCAGTACTTC
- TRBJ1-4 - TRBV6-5 CASSYAGRGDEKLFF TGTGCCAGCAGTTACGCAGGGAGGGGTGATGAAAAACTGTTTTTT
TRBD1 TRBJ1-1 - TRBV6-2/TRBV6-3 CASSKRIYRGFDTEAFF TGTGCCAGCAGCAAGAGGATCTACAGGGGATTCGACACTGAAGCTTTCTTT
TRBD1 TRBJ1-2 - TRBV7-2 CASSLEQGTNYGYTF TGTGCCAGCAGCTTAGAACAGGGGACAAACTATGGCTACACCTTC
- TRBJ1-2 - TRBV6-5 CASSPSGGNYGYTF TGTGCCAGCAGCCCCTCAGGAGGAAACTATGGCTACACCTTC
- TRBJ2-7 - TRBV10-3 CAISVESSYEQYF TGTGCCATCAGTGTAGAGAGCTCCTACGAGCAGTACTTC
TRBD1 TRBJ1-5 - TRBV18 CASSPGTGVIQPQHF TGTGCCAGCTCACCCGGGACAGGGGTAATTCAGCCCCAGCATTTT
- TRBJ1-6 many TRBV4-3 CASSQDEDFSSSYNSPLHF TGCGCCAGCAGCCAAGACGAGGACTTCTCGAGCTCCTATAATTCACCCCTCCACTTT
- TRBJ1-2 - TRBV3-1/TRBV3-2 CASSPANYGYTF TGTGCCAGCAGCCCTGCTAACTATGGCTACACCTTC
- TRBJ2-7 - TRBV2 CASRDTFYEQYF TGTGCCAGCCGGGACACCTTCTACGAGCAGTACTTC
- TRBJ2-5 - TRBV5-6 CASSLYLAGRVGETQYF TGTGCCAGCAGCTTGTACCTGGCGGGACGAGTGGGGGAGACCCAGTACTTC
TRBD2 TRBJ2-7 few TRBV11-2 CASSRGLAGGQEQYF TGTGCCAGCAGCAGGGGACTAGCGGGAGGGCAAGAGCAGTACTTC
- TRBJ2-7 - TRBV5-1 CASSYGGSYEQYF TGCGCCAGCAGCTACGGGGGCTCCTACGAGCAGTACTTC
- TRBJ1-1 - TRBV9 CASSVAERTEAFF TGTGCCAGCAGCGTGGCGGAGAGGACTGAAGCTTTCTTT
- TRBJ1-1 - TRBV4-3 CASSHRDSEAFF TGCGCCAGCAGCCACCGAGACAGTGAAGCTTTCTTT
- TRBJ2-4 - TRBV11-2 CASSVQGQDIQYF TGTGCCAGCAGCGTACAGGGTCAGGACATTCAGTACTTC
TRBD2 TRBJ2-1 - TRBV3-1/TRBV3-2 CASSQYRLADEQFF TGTGCCAGCAGCCAGTATAGACTAGCGGATGAGCAGTTCTTC
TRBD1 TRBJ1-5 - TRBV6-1 CASSESPGGQGQPQHF TGTGCCAGCAGTGAATCGCCAGGGGGCCAGGGTCAGCCCCAGCATTTT
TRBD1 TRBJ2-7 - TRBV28 CASSGTGGYEQYF TGTGCCAGCAGTGGCACAGGGGGCTACGAGCAGTACTTC
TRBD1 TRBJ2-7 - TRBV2 CASRDRGWPYEQYF TGTGCCAGCAGGGACAGGGGATGGCCCTACGAGCAGTACTTC
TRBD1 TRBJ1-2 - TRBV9 CASSGTGLSNYGYTF TGTGCCAGCAGCGGGACAGGACTCTCTAACTATGGCTACACCTTC
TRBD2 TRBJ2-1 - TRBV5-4 CASSPPGGNEQFF TGTGCCAGCAGCCCCCCCGGGGGGAATGAGCAGTTCTTC